Each of the 15 T cell receptor beta chains below was sequenced from the same sample in a study of blood T cell repertoires in COVID-19. TCRdb keeps only in-frame clones here, not all; method: immunoSEQ multiplex PCR. Of some 240,000 clones listed, about 87% are singletons. The sequenced material came from PBMCs or T cells enriched from blood (not recorded which). All receptors come from a woman aged 40-49 years who had been exposed to COVID-19.

V and J are TRBV9 and TRBJ1-6; 8 bases are shared with TRBD1. The CDR3 is 15 amino acids. After removal of 0 bases from V and 6 bases from J, the junction contained 2 bases not matched to a gene. Germline values: CDR1 SGDLS, CDR2 YYNGEE. As DNA, the CDR3 is TGTGCCAGCAGCGTAGCTACAGGGGGTAATTCACCCCTCCACTTT. It is translated as CASSVATGGNSPLHF.

The genes are TRBV29-1 and TRBJ1-1, with TRBD1 as a possible D gene (5 bases). CDR1 is SQVTM, CDR2 ANQGSEA, per germline. The CDR3 has 13 residues. Trimming shortened V by 7 bases and J by 1 base, and 13 bases separated the two germline ends. The CDR3 loop is CSGSLTGNTEAFF. In DNA form, the CDR3 reads TGCAGCGGTTCCCTTACAGGGAACACTGAAGCTTTCTTT.

The chain uses TRBV2 and TRBJ2-7, with 7 bases aligning to TRBD1. Germline V gene data show CDR1 as SNHLY and CDR2 as FYNNEI. The CDR3 is made up of 13 amino acids. Trimming took 6 bases from V and 2 from J; bases not matched to a gene: 4. The CDR3 is CASSTDRAYEQYF. Written as DNA, the CDR3 is TGTGCCAGCAGCACCGACAGGGCCTACGAGCAGTACTTC.

V is TRBV9 and J is TRBJ2-5, with D possibly matching TRBD2 (7 bases). The CDR3 loop spans 15 amino acids. V dropped 5 bases and J dropped 1 base, with 15 bases sitting between them. Per the germline V gene, CDR1 is SGDLS and CDR2 is YYNGEE. CDR3 loop: CASSMGGLGQETQYF. The CDR3 DNA sequence: TGTGCCAGCAGTATGGGGGGGCTTGGCCAAGAGACCCAGTACTTC.

The rearrangement joins TRBV20-1 to TRBJ1-3; D not certain. The V and J ends lost 6 bases and 3 bases respectively, with 6 bases between them. The CDR3 spans 11 residues. Germline V CDR1 and CDR2: DFQATT, SNEGSKA (reference sequence). CDR3 region: CSAPFGNTIYF. Written as DNA, the CDR3 is TGCAGTGCCCCGTTTGGAAACACCATATATTTT.

V and J are TRBV3-1 (or the pseudogene TRBV3-2) and TRBJ2-5; a weak D match, TRBD2 (6 bases). Per the germline V gene, CDR1 is LGHDT and CDR2 is YNNKEL (reference sequence). The CDR3 runs to 18 residues. Trimming left V 0 bases short and J 1 base short, with 18 bases between. The CDR3 protein is CASSQDPPGVRRQETQYF. The CDR3 DNA follows: TGTGCCAGCAGCCAAGATCCCCCGGGGGTGCGGCGCCAAGAGACCCAGTACTTC.

V usage is TRBV29-1 and J usage is TRBJ1-2; 7 bases line up with TRBD1. After removal of 1 base from V and 0 bases from J, the junction contained 5 bases not matched to a gene. The CDR3 loop spans 15 amino acids. Germline V gene sequence: CDR1 SQVTM, CDR2 ANQGSEA. Here the CDR3 reads CSVEGGDSTNYGYTF. In DNA, the CDR3 is TGCAGCGTTGAAGGGGGGGACAGTACTAACTATGGCTACACCTTC.

This chain links TRBV7-2 with TRBJ1-6; 8 bases agree with TRBD1. V shed 3 bases, J shed 0 bases, and the junction held 4 bases outside the gene matches. The germline V gene encodes CDR1 SGHTA and CDR2 FQGNSA. CDR3 size: 17 residues. DNA for the CDR3: TGTGCCAGCAGCTTGGACAGGGTGGGCTCCTATAATTCACCCCTCCACTTT. Its protein product is CASSLDRVGSYNSPLHF.

The chain uses TRBV14 and TRBJ2-1, with 8 bases aligning to TRBD1. There are 13 residues in the CDR3. Germline-derived CDR1 and CDR2 are SGHDN and FVKESK. After removal of 1 base from V and 14 bases from J, the junction contained 7 bases not matched to a gene. The CDR3 nucleotides read TGTGCCAGCAGCCAAGGTCGGACAGGGATCAAGTTCTTC. This encodes CASSQGRTGIKFF.

The chain is built from TRBV2 and TRBJ1-3; tentative D call: TRBD1 (6 bases). CDR3 size: 16 residues. Germline CDR1 is SNHLY and CDR2 is FYNNEI. The ends were cut back, 4 bases at V and 4 bases at J, with 17 bases in the middle. CDR3 sequence (DNA): TGTGCCAGCAGTGTTCTTACAGGGTTATCCGGAAACACCATATATTTT. Amino acids: CASSVLTGLSGNTIYF.

This sequence joins TRBV7-2 and TRBJ1-5, with D possibly being TRBD1 (5 bases). Germline assignment: CDR1 SGHTA and CDR2 FQGNSA. Trimming left V 4 bases short and J 0 bases short, with 16 bases between. The CDR3 has 17 amino acids. The CDR3 DNA reads TGTGCCAGCAGCTCCGAGCGACGGGGGACTAGCAATCAGCCCCAGCATTTT. It specifies CASSSERRGTSNQPQHF.

The chain combines TRBV5-1 with TRBJ1-3, with D perhaps matching TRBD1 (5 bases). V was clipped by 5 bases and J by 0 bases, with 9 bases between them. CDR3 size: 14 residues. Germline V gene data show CDR1 as SGHRS and CDR2 as YFSETQ. The CDR3 sequence: CASSQGGSGNTIYF. In DNA, the CDR3 is TGCGCCAGCAGTCAGGGCGGCTCTGGAAACACCATATATTTT.

This chain links TRBV7-8 with TRBJ1-5, with unresolved D. There are 15 residues in the CDR3. Trimming took 1 base from V and 0 from J, leaving 7 bases between them. The germline V gene encodes CDR1 SGHVS and CDR2 FQNEAQ. The CDR3 nucleotides read TGTGCCAGCAGCTTAGTACGGGGTAGCAATCAGCCCCAGCATTTT. It translates to CASSLVRGSNQPQHF. The whole variable domain, remainder taken from reference TRBV7-8 and TRBJ1-5, is GAGVSQSPRYKVAKRGQDVALRCDPISGHVSLFWYQQALGQGPEFLTYFQNEAQLDKSGLPSDRFFAERPEGSVSTLKIQRTQQEDSAVYLCASSLVRGSNQPQHFGDGTRLSIL.

V gene TRBV5-1 combines with J gene TRBJ2-3; D remains unclear. The CDR3 covers 13 residues. Germline CDR1 reads SGHRS; CDR2 reads YFSETQ. The V end was cut by 4 bases, the J end by 5 bases, with 11 bases between. The CDR3 nucleotides read TGCGCCAGCAGCCGACAAGGAAGAGATACGCAGTATTTT. Protein: CASSRQGRDTQYF.

The J gene is TRBJ1-2, the V gene TRBV6-2 or TRBV6-3; D perhaps matches TRBD1 (6 bases). Per the germline V gene, CDR1 is MNHEY and CDR2 is SVGEGT. The germline V and J ends were trimmed by 6 bases and 2 bases, with 16 bases remaining between them. This CDR3 has 15 residues. The CDR3 loop is CASSAGTLLNYGYTF. The CDR3 DNA reads as TGTGCCAGCAGCGCCGGGACACTGCTAAACTATGGCTACACCTTC.